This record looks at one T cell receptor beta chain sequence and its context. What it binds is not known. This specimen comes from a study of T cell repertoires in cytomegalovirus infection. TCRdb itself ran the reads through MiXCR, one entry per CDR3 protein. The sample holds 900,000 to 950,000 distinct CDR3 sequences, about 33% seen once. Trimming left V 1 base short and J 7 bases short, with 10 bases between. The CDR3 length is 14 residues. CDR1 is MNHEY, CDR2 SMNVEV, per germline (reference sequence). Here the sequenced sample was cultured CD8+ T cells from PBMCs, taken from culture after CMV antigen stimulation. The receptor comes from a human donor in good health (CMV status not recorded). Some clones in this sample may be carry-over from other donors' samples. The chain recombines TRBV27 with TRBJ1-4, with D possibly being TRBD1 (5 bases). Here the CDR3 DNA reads TGTGCCAGCAGTTTATACGCAGGGACTGAAAAACTGTTTTTT. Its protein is CASSLYAGTEKLFF.